This T cell receptor (beta chain) derives from a study of blood T cell repertoires in COVID-19. Study-wide background: Whether acute or convalescent, the COVID-19 samples came from the United States, Italy and Spain. PBMCs, B-cell-depleted T cells, or T cells provided the cDNA or gDNA that made up the material.

Per germline, CDR1 SGHRS and CDR2 YFSETQ. V was clipped by 2 bases and J by 8 bases, with 11 bases between them. This CDR3 has 14 residues. Authors' processing steps: Amplified reference gene primers provided the basis for estimating nucleated cell counts. Data came from immunoSEQ multiplex PCR; TCRdb stores just in-frame clones and leaves some out. V and J calls and clone size come straight from that table; D and trimming were deduced from the DNA. The sample contains about 160,000 clones, over 75% of which appear only once. Patients of the Seattle cohort, enrolled during active infection, were followed longitudinally.

The sequenced material came from peripheral blood. The sequence derives from an elderly man with COVID-19, enrolled during active disease. This sequence joins TRBV5-1 and TRBJ1-6; D is perhaps TRBD1 (5 bases). The CDR3, as DNA: TGCGCCAGCAGCTTCGAGGGGAGGGATTCACCCCTCCACTTT. Translating gives CASSFEGRDSPLHF.